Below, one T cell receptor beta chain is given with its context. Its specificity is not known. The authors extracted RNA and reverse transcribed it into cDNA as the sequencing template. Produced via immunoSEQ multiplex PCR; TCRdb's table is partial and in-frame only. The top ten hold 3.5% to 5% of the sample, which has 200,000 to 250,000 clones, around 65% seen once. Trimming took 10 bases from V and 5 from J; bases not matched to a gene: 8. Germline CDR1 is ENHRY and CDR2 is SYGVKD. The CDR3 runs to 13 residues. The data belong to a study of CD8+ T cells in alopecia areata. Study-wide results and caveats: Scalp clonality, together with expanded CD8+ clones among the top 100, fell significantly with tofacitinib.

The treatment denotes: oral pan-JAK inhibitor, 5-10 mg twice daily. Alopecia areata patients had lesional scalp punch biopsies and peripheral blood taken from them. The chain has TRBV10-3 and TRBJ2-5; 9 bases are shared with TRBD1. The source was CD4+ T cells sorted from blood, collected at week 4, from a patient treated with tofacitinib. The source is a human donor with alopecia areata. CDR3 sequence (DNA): TGTGCCACCAGGACAGGGGTGGCGGAGACCCAGTACTTC. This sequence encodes CATRTGVAETQYF.